The clone carrying this TCR beta chain was counted a few times. The entry originates in a study of patients and donors after allogeneic stem cell transplantation. TCRdb used MiXCR to reprocess the RT-PCR reads, holding one entry per CDR3 protein. The sample has roughly 880,000 distinct CDR3 sequences, over 15% seen once. Sequencing was performed on blood, either unsorted or a sorted T cell fraction (not recorded which). This sequence was found in a human donor who was either an allogeneic HSCT recipient or a stem cell or donor lymphocyte infusion donor (not recorded which). It is not recorded whose cells these are; they may come from a transplant donor.

The CDR3 region is CASSYSQGPIKYNEQFF. CDR3 bases: TGTGCCAGCAGTTACTCACAGGGTCCGATTAAATACAATGAGCAGTTCTTC. This sequence joins TRBV6-2 or TRBV6-3 and TRBJ2-1; TRBD1 might be the D (6 bases). V was trimmed by 0 bases and J by 4 bases, leaving 16 bases between them. This CDR3 contains 17 residues. Germline V lookup: CDR1 MNHEY, CDR2 SVGEGT.